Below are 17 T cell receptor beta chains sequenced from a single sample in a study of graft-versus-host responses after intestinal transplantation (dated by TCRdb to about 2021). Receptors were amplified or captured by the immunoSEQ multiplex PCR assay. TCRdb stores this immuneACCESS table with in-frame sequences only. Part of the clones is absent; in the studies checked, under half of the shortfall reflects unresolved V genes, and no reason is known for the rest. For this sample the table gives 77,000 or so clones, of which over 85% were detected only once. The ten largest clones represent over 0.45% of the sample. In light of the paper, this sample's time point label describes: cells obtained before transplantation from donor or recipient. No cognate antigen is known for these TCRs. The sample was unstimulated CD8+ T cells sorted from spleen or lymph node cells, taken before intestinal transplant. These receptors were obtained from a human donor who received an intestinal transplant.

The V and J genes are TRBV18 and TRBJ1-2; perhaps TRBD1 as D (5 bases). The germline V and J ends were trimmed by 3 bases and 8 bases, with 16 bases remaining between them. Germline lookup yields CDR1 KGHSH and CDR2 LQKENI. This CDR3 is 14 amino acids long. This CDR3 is CASSPVTGSDGYTF. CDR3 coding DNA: TGTGCCAGCTCACCCGTAACAGGTTCGGACGGCTACACCTTC. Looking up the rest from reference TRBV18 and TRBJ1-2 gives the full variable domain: NAGVMQNPRHLVRRRGQEARLRCSPMKGHSHVYWYRQLPEEGLKFMVYLQKENIIDESGMPKERFSAEFPKEGPSILRIQQVVRGDSAAYFCASSPVTGSDGYTFGSGTRLTVV.

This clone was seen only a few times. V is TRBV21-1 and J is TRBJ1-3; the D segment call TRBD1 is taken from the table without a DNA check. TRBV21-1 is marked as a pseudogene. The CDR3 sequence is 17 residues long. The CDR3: CASSKATVGQPGNTIYF. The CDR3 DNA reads TGTGCCAGCAGCAAAGCCACCGTGGGACAGCCTGGAAACACCATATATTTT.

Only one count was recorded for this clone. CDR3 bases: TGTGCCACTTCCCTAGCGGGAGGCGCAGATACGCAGTATTTT. The encoded protein is CATSLAGGADTQYF. This chain uses TRBV15 with TRBJ2-3, with 11 bases fitting TRBD2. V lost 9 bases and J lost 4; bases outside the gene matches: 6. The CDR3 extends over 14 amino acids. Per germline, CDR1 LNHNV and CDR2 YYDKDF (reference sequence).

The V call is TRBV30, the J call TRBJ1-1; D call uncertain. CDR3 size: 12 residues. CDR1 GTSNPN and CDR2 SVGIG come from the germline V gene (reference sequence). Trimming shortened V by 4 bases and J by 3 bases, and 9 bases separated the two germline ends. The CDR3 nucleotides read TGTGCCTGGACGGCAGGCGACACTGAAGCTTTCTTT. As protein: CAWTAGDTEAFF.

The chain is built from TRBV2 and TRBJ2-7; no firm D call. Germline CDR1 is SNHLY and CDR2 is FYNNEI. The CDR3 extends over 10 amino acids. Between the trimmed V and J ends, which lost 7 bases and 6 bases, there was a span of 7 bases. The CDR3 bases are TGTGCCAGCACCGTCTCCGAGCAGTACTTC. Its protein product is CASTVSEQYF.

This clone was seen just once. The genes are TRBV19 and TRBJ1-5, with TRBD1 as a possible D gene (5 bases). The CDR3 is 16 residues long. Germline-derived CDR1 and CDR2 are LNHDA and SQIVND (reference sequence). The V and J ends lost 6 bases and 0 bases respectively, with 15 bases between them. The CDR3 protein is CASRVTDSYSNQPQHF. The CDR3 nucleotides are TGTGCCAGTAGGGTAACTGACAGCTATAGCAATCAGCCCCAGCATTTT.

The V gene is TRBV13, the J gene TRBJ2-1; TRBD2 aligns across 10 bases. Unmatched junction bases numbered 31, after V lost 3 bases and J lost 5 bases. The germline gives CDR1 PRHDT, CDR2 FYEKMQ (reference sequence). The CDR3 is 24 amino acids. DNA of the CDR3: TGTGCCAGCAGCTTTATCGGGACGGAATCCGGACTAGCGGAGGGGCGTCTTTTCAACAATGAGCAGTTCTTC. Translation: CASSFIGTESGLAEGRLFNNEQFF.

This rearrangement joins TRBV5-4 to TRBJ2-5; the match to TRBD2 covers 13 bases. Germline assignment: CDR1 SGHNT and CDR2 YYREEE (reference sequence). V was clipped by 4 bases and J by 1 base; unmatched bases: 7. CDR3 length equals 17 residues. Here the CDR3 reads CASSILAGGPLQETQYF. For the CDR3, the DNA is TGTGCCAGCAGCATACTAGCGGGAGGGCCCCTCCAAGAGACCCAGTACTTC. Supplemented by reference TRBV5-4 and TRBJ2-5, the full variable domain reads ETGVTQSPTHLIKTRGQQVTLRCSSQSGHNTVSWYQQALGQGPQFIFQYYREEENGRGNFPPRFSGLQFPNYSSELNVNALELDDSALYLCASSILAGGPLQETQYFGPGTRLLVL.

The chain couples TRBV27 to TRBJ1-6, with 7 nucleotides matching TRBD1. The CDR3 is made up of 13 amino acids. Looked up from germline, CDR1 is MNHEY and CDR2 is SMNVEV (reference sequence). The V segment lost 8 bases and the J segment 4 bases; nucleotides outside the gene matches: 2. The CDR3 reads CASGTVYNSPLHF. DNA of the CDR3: TGTGCCAGCGGGACAGTGTATAATTCACCCCTCCACTTT.

The CDR3 nucleotides are TGTGCCAGCTGTATTAGCGGGAGAAGATATGAGCAGTTCTTC. Its protein product is CASCISGRRYEQFF. The chain links TRBV6-5 to TRBJ2-1; 9 nucleotides match TRBD2. After removal of 8 bases from V and 8 bases from J, the junction contained 10 bases not matched to a gene. The CDR3 is made up of 14 amino acids. CDR1 and CDR2 from the germline V gene are MNHEY and SVGAGI.

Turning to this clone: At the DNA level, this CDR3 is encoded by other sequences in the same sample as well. The CDR3 region is CASSLGLGWADTQYF. The DNA of the CDR3 is TGCGCCAGCAGCTTGGGGTTAGGCTGGGCAGATACGCAGTATTTT. The chain joins TRBV5-1 to TRBJ2-3; D is uncertain. Germline V CDR1 and CDR2: SGHRS, YFSETQ. V was trimmed by 0 bases and J by 4 bases, leaving 12 bases between them. This CDR3 is built from 15 residues.

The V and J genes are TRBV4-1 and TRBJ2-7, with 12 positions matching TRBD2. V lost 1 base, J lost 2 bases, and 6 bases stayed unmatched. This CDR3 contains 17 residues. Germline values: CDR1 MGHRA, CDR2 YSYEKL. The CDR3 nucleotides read TGCGCCAGCAGCCAAGGGGCTAGCGGGAGGGTGACCTACGAGCAGTACTTC. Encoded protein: CASSQGASGRVTYEQYF.

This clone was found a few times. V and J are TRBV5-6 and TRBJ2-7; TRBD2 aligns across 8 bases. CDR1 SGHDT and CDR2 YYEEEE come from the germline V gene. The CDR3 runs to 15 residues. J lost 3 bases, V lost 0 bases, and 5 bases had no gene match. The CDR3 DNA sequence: TGTGCCAGCAGCTTGGTCGGGAGGGGGGACTACGAGCAGTACTTC. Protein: CASSLVGRGDYEQYF.

DNA of the CDR3: TGTGCCAGCAGCTCCTATAGCGGGAGGACGGCCTACGAGCAGTACTTC. Translation gives CASSSYSGRTAYEQYF. The rearrangement uses TRBV7-6 and TRBJ2-7; 10 bases agree with TRBD2. CDR1 and CDR2 (germline): SGHVS, FNYEAQ. V lost 4 bases and J lost 2; bases outside the gene matches: 8. The CDR3 runs 16 residues.

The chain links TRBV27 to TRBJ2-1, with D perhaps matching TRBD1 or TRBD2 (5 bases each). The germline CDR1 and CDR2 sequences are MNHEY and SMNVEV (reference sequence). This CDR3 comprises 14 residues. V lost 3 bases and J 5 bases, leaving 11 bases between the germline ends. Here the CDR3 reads CASSFGTANNEQFF. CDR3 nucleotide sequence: TGTGCCAGCAGTTTTGGGACCGCTAACAATGAGCAGTTCTTC.

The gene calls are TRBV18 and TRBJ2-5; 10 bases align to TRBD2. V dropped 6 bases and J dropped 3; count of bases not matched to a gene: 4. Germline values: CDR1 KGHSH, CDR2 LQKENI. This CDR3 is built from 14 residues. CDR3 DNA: TGTGCCAGCTCGCGGACTAGCGGAAAAGAGACCCAGTACTTC. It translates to CASSRTSGKETQYF. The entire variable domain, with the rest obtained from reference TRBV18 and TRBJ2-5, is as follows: NAGVMQNPRHLVRRRGQEARLRCSPMKGHSHVYWYRQLPEEGLKFMVYLQKENIIDESGMPKERFSAEFPKEGPSILRIQQVVRGDSAAYFCASSRTSGKETQYFGPGTRLLVL.

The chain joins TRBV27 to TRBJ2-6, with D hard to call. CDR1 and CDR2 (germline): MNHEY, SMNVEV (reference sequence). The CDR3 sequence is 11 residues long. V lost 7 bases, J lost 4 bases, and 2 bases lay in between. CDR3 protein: CASKGANVLTF. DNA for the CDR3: TGTGCCAGCAAAGGGGCCAACGTCCTGACTTTC.